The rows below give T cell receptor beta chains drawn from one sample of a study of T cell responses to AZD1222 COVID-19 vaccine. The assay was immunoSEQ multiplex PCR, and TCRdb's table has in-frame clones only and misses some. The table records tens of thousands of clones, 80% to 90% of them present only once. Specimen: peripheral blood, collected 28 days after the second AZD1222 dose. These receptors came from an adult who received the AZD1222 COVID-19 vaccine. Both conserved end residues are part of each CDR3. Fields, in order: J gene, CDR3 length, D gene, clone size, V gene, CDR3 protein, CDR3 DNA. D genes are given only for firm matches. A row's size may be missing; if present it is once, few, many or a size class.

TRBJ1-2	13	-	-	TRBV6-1	CASSERGDYGYTF	TGTGCCAGCAGTGAACGGGGCGACTATGGCTACACCTTC
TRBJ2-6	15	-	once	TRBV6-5	CASFKGGSGANVLTF	TGTGCCAGCTTTAAAGGCGGGTCTGGGGCCAACGTCCTGACTTTC
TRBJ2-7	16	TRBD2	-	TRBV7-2	CASSFNGGGFSYEQYF	TGTGCCAGCAGCTTTAACGGCGGGGGTTTCTCCTACGAGCAGTACTTC
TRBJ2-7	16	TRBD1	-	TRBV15	CATSPDLGQISYEQYF	TGTGCCACCAGTCCTGACCTGGGACAGATCTCCTACGAGCAGTACTTC
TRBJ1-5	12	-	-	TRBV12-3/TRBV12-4	CASSRSNQPQHF	TGTGCCAGCAGTCGGAGCAATCAGCCCCAGCATTTT
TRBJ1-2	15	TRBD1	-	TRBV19	CASSTPPDRAGGYTF	TGTGCCAGTAGTACCCCCCCCGACAGGGCCGGCGGCTACACCTTC
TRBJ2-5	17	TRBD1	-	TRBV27	CASSSGTGDLYQETQYF	TGTGCCAGCAGTTCCGGGACAGGGGACCTATATCAAGAGACCCAGTACTTC
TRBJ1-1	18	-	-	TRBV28	CASSLGRAAGYMNTEAFF	TGTGCCAGCAGTTTAGGCCGCGCGGCAGGGTATATGAACACTGAAGCTTTCTTT
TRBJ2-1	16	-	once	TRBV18	CASSPSRGNSYNEQFF	TGTGCCAGCTCACCCAGTAGGGGGAATTCCTACAATGAGCAGTTCTTC
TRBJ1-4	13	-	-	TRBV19	CASSIQGVEKLFF	TGTGCCAGTAGTATACAGGGAGTTGAAAAACTGTTTTTT
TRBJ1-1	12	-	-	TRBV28	CASSFRGAEAFF	TGTGCCAGCAGTTTCCGGGGGGCTGAAGCTTTCTTT
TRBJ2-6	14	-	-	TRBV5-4	CASSFPAGANVLTF	TGTGCCAGCAGCTTTCCCGCTGGGGCCAACGTCCTGACTTTC
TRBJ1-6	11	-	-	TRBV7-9	CASSSWYLLHF	TGTGCCAGCAGCTCATGGTACCTCCTCCACTTT
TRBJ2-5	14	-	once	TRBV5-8	CASSFLGVGETQYF	TGTGCCAGCAGCTTTCTAGGGGTAGGAGAGACCCAGTACTTC
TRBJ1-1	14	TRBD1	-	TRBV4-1	CASSQDRGLTEAFF	TGCGCCAGCAGCCAAGACAGGGGGCTCACTGAAGCTTTCTTT
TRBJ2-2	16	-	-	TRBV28	CASSLLDRVITGELFF	TGTGCCAGCAGTTTATTAGACCGGGTTATAACCGGGGAGCTGTTTTTT
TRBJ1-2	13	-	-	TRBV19	CASSIGRNYGYTF	TGTGCCAGTAGTATTGGGAGGAACTATGGCTACACCTTC
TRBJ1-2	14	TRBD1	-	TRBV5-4	CASSLGQGRDGYTF	TGTGCCAGCAGCCTGGGACAGGGGCGGGATGGCTACACCTTC
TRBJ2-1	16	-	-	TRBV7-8	CASSFPLARSYNEQFF	TGTGCCAGCAGCTTTCCTCTAGCTCGGTCCTACAATGAGCAGTTCTTC
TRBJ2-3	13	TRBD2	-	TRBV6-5	CASTTSGGDTQYF	TGTGCCAGCACCACTAGCGGGGGCGATACGCAGTATTTT
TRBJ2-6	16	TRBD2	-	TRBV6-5	CASSSGTSAAANVLTF	TGTGCCAGCAGTTCGGGGACTAGTGCTGCGGCCAACGTCCTGACTTTC
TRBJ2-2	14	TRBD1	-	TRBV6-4	CASSKTGETGELFF	TGTGCCAGCAGTAAGACAGGGGAGACCGGGGAGCTGTTTTTT
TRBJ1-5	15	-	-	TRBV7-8	CASSLGAGSGQPQHF	TGTGCCAGCAGCTTAGGGGCCGGGAGTGGTCAGCCCCAGCATTTT
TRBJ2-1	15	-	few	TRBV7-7	CASSPTPSPHNEQFF	TGTGCTAGCAGCCCCACCCCCTCGCCCCATAATGAGCAGTTCTTC
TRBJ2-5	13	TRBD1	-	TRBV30	CAWSRQGAGTQYF	TGTGCCTGGAGTAGACAGGGGGCTGGGACCCAGTACTTC
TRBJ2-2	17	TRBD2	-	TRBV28	CASRRLLAGDDTGELFF	TGTGCCAGCAGAAGACTCCTAGCGGGGGATGACACCGGGGAGCTGTTTTTT
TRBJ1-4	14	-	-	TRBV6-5	CASSSTGYNEKLFF	TGTGCCAGCAGTTCAACAGGGTATAATGAAAAACTGTTTTTT
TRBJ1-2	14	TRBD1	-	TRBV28	CASSPQGGHYGYTF	TGTGCCAGCAGTCCCCAGGGGGGCCACTATGGCTACACCTTC
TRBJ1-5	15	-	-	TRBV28	CASSLSTPSTQPQHF	TGTGCCAGCAGTCTATCCACCCCCTCCACCCAGCCCCAGCATTTT
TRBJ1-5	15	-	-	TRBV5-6	CASSLGSDRHQPQHF	TGTGCCAGCAGCTTGGGGAGTGACAGGCATCAGCCCCAGCATTTT
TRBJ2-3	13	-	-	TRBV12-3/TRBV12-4	CASRSAATDTQYF	TGTGCCAGCAGGAGCGCGGCCACAGATACGCAGTATTTT
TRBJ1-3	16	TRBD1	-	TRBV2	CASSPDRAVSGNTIYF	TGTGCCAGCAGTCCGGACAGGGCAGTCTCTGGAAACACCATATATTTT
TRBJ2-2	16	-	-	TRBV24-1	CATCDPGTGTTGELFF	TGTGCCACCTGTGACCCCGGGACTGGGACGACCGGGGAGCTGTTTTTT
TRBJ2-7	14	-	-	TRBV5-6	CASSHLDSDYEQYF	TGTGCCAGCAGTCATCTGGACAGTGATTACGAGCAGTACTTC
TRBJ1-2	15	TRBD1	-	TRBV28	CASKKGQGAVGGYTF	TGTGCCAGCAAAAAGGGACAGGGGGCTGTGGGTGGCTACACCTTC
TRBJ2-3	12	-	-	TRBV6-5	CASITHTDTQYF	TGTGCCAGCATTACCCACACAGATACGCAGTATTTT
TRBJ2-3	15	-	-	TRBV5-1	CASSLGGGFTDTQYF	TGCGCCAGCAGCTTGGGAGGGGGGTTCACAGATACGCAGTATTTT
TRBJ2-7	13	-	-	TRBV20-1	CSASGRTPYEQYF	TGCAGTGCTAGTGGACGAACCCCCTACGAGCAGTACTTC
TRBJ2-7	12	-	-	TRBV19	CASSIHLGEQYF	TGTGCCAGTAGTATACACCTCGGGGAGCAGTACTTC
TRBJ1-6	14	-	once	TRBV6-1	CASSPEPLNSPLHF	TGTGCCAGCAGTCCCGAGCCATTAAATTCACCCCTCCACTTT
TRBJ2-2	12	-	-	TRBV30	CAWSVATGELFF	TGTGCCTGGAGTGTCGCAACCGGGGAGCTGTTTTTT
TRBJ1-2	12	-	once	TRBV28	CASRDPGRSYTF	TGTGCCAGCAGAGATCCGGGACGGAGCTACACCTTC
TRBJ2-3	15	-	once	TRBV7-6	CASSLPIGGVDTQYF	TGTGCCAGCAGCCTCCCGATCGGGGGCGTAGATACGCAGTATTTT
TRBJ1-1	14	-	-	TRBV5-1	CASSLGTRNTEAFF	TGCGCCAGCAGCCTGGGGACACGGAACACTGAAGCTTTCTTT